The subject of this entry is one TCR beta chain. Profiling relied on immunoSEQ multiplex PCR, and the TCRdb table lists in-frame clones only, not all of them. The table lists fewer than 75,000 clones, 90% to 95% of them singletons. This sample was taken from a study of T cell changes during pregnancy in multiple sclerosis. This CDR3 region has 16 residues. Germline CDR1 and CDR2: LNHDA and SQIVND (reference sequence). Trimming removed 5 bases from V and 6 bases from J; junction bases left unmatched: 12. This chain joins TRBV19 and TRBJ1-1, with 10 positions matching TRBD1. The receptor was isolated from a female donor with multiple sclerosis, enrolled in a pregnancy study. The sequences come from peripheral blood, collected in the second trimester of pregnancy. CDR3 bases: TGTGCCAGTAGTGACTACCGGGACAGGGGCCTCCCTGAAGCTTTCTTT. Translated: CASSDYRDRGLPEAFF.